Shown below are 24 T cell receptor beta chains from a single sample sequenced in a study of T-cell memory formation after mild COVID-19. TCRdb analysed the 5' RACE reads with MiXCR anew, one entry per CDR3 protein. The sample contains approximately 250,000 distinct CDR3 sequences, approximately 15% of which appear only once. Material for sequencing was PBMCs or a T cell subset sorted from them (not recorded which). These receptors all come from a young man who had mild COVID-19 (a few samples of this study predate the infection). Cell type and time point are not known.

This clonotype was recorded only once. The gene calls are TRBV5-1 and TRBJ2-3, with 10 bases that match TRBD2. The germline CDR1 and CDR2 sequences are SGHRS and YFSETQ. CDR3 length: 18 residues. With 4 bases clipped from V and 3 bases from J, the junction kept 14 bases outside the gene matches. In nucleotides, the CDR3 is TGCGCCAGCAGCCAACGCACTTCTAGCGGGGGTTGGACAGATACGCAGTATTTT. Its protein is CASSQRTSSGGWTDTQYF.

The table lists this clonotype with many counts. V and J are TRBV5-5 and TRBJ1-5; 11 bases line up with TRBD1. The CDR3 extends over 15 amino acids. Germline V gives CDR1 SGHKS, CDR2 YYEKEE (reference sequence). V gave up 5 bases and J gave up 7 bases; unmatched junction bases: 8. The CDR3 DNA sequence: TGTGCCAGCAGGTCGGACAGGGGGCCGGGGCAGCCCCAGCATTTT. Protein: CASRSDRGPGQPQHF.

This clonotype has a handful of counts. The chain couples TRBV7-3 to TRBJ1-2; TRBD1 might be the D (6 bases). V gave up 5 bases and J gave up 8 bases, with 21 bases separating them. The CDR3 is made up of 15 amino acids. Per the germline V gene, CDR1 is SGHTA and CDR2 is FQGTGA. CDR3 amino acids: CASSRGAARLEGYTF. Written as DNA, the CDR3 is TGTGCCAGCAGCCGGGGGGCGGCCCGCCTGGAGGGCTACACCTTC.

The table lists this clonotype with a few counts. The V and J genes are TRBV7-2 and TRBJ1-2; possible D gene TRBD1, 5 bases. CDR3 size: 13 residues. Germline V gives CDR1 SGHTA, CDR2 FQGNSA. V was pared by 2 bases and J by 7 bases, with 11 bases between. This CDR3 reads CASSLQGQGGYTF. CDR3 sequence (DNA): TGTGCCAGCAGCTTACAGGGCCAGGGTGGCTACACCTTC.

V is TRBV24-1 and J is TRBJ1-5; D may be TRBD1 (5 bases). This CDR3 is 15 amino acids long. Between the trimmed V and J ends, which lost 4 bases and 2 bases, there was a span of 11 bases. CDR1 is KGHDR, CDR2 SFDVKD, per germline. CDR3 loop: CATSDPTGGNQPQHF. CDR3 nucleotide sequence: TGTGCCACCAGTGACCCGACGGGGGGCAATCAGCCCCAGCATTTT.

The V gene is TRBV24-1, the J gene TRBJ1-1; TRBD1 agrees at 7 bases. Germline V gene data show CDR1 as KGHDR and CDR2 as SFDVKD. The CDR3 length is 11 residues. V lost 6 bases and J lost 7; bases outside the gene matches: 1. The CDR3 loop reads CATSTGDEAFF. The CDR3 DNA is TGTGCCACCAGTACAGGGGATGAAGCTTTCTTT.

This clonotype was counted between two and nine times. The chain links TRBV12-3 or TRBV12-4 to TRBJ2-1, with 13 positions matching TRBD2. The trim removed 5 bases at V and 9 bases at J, leaving 10 bases unmatched. This CDR3 is built from 16 residues. For the CDR3, the DNA is TGTGCCAGCAGTCCAGGACTAGCGGGGGCCCAGGGTGAGCAGTTCTTC. Its protein is CASSPGLAGAQGEQFF.

The V call is TRBV3-1, the J call TRBJ2-3; the D is unclear. Germline CDR1 and CDR2: LGHDT and YNNKEL (reference sequence). The CDR3 consists of 13 residues. With 2 bases removed from V and 8 bases from J, the gap between germline ends came to 11 bases. CDR3 residues: CASSQTSEGTQYF. CDR3 bases: TGTGCCAGCAGCCAAACGTCAGAAGGTACGCAGTATTTT.

The sample holds a few counts of this clonotype. The rearrangement joins TRBV5-6 to TRBJ2-2; no reliable D call. The CDR3 is 14 amino acids. The V end was cut by 3 bases, the J end by 0 bases, with 6 bases between. Germline V gene lookup returns CDR1 SGHDT and CDR2 YYEEEE. DNA of the CDR3: TGTGCCAGCAGCTCCGGACCGAACACCGGGGAGCTGTTTTTT. As protein: CASSSGPNTGELFF.

In this sample, this clonotype turned up a few times. V usage is TRBV7-9 and J usage is TRBJ1-2, with D perhaps TRBD1 (5 bases). V dropped 8 bases and J dropped 7 bases, with 17 bases sitting between them. Germline-derived CDR1 and CDR2 are SEHNR and FQNEAQ (reference sequence). The CDR3 is 13 residues long. CDR3 nucleotide sequence: TGTGCCAGCGGCCGCGCCAGGGTGGGTGGCTACACCTTC. Translated, it gives CASGRARVGGYTF. Variable domain in full (rest from reference TRBV7-9 and TRBJ1-2): DTGVSQNPRHKITKRGQNVTFRCDPISEHNRLYWYRQTLGQGPEFLTYFQNEAQLEKSRLLSDRFSAERPKGSFSTLEIQRTEQGDSAMYLCASGRARVGGYTFGSGTRLTVV.

This clonotype was recorded at least ten times. J is TRBJ1-1 and V is TRBV20-1, with 8 bases that match TRBD1. V was clipped by 5 bases and J by 10 bases; unmatched bases: 9. The CDR3 runs 12 residues. Germline CDR1 reads DFQATT; CDR2 reads SNEGSKA (reference sequence). The CDR3 DNA reads TGCAGTGCTCCGGACAGGGCATTGGTAGCTTTCTTT. Translated: CSAPDRALVAFF.

This rearrangement joins TRBV11-2 to TRBJ1-2; D is unresolved. The V gene's germline CDR1 is SGHAT and CDR2 FQNNGV. The V end lost 1 base, the J end lost 6 bases, and 9 bases lay between the germline ends. CDR3 size: 13 residues. CDR3: CASSLGGRHGYTF. The CDR3 nucleotides are TGTGCCAGCAGCTTAGGGGGAAGGCATGGCTACACCTTC. The full variable domain, in which reference TRBV11-2 and TRBJ1-2 provide the parts outside the CDR3, is EAGVAQSPRYKIIEKRQSVAFWCNPISGHATLYWYQQILGQGPKLLIQFQNNGVVDDSQLPKDRFSAERLKGVDSTLKIQPAKLEDSAVYLCASSLGGRHGYTFGSGTRLTVV.

The V call is TRBV11-2, the J call TRBJ2-1; 7 bases match TRBD1. The CDR3 consists of 16 residues. V gave up 1 base and J gave up 7 bases; unmatched junction bases: 10. In germline, CDR1 is SGHAT, CDR2 FQNNGV. In DNA form, the CDR3 reads TGTGCCAGCAGCTTAGTGGGGGAGACAGGGTGGAATGAGCAGTTCTTC. Its translation: CASSLVGETGWNEQFF. Drawing the rest from reference TRBV11-2 and TRBJ2-1, the complete variable domain is EAGVAQSPRYKIIEKRQSVAFWCNPISGHATLYWYQQILGQGPKLLIQFQNNGVVDDSQLPKDRFSAERLKGVDSTLKIQPAKLEDSAVYLCASSLVGETGWNEQFFGPGTRLTVL.

A few counts support this clonotype. V is TRBV4-3 and J is TRBJ1-6; possibly TRBD1 for D (5 bases). Germline CDR1 LGHNA, CDR2 YSLEER. V was pared by 1 base and J by 5 bases, with 15 bases between. The CDR3 runs 17 residues. In DNA form, the CDR3 reads TGCGCCAGCAGCCAAGTCCTGACAGTCCCCAATAATTCACCCCTCCACTTT. Encoded protein: CASSQVLTVPNNSPLHF.

The chain is built from TRBV4-2 and TRBJ2-5, with D maybe TRBD2 (5 bases). Between the trimmed V and J ends, which lost 0 bases and 2 bases, there was a span of 7 bases. This CDR3 contains 14 residues. Germline V gene sequence: CDR1 LGHNA, CDR2 YNFKEQ. The CDR3 DNA is TGTGCCAGCAGCCAAGAACTAGAACAAGAGACCCAGTACTTC. This encodes CASSQELEQETQYF.

In this sample, this clonotype turned up a few times. The rearrangement links TRBV4-3 to TRBJ2-4; D might be TRBD1 or TRBD2, each matching 5 bases. The CDR3 has 14 residues. Trimming stripped 1 base from V and 6 bases from J, with 10 bases between. Germline V gene sequence: CDR1 LGHNA, CDR2 YSLEER. CDR3 sequence (DNA): TGCGCCAGCAGCCAAGTAGGGGACGGAAACATTCAGTACTTC. This gives the protein CASSQVGDGNIQYF.

This clonotype was counted only a few times. The V and J genes are TRBV29-1 and TRBJ1-1; D remains unclear. Germline CDR1 SQVTM, CDR2 ANQGSEA. Trimming took 3 bases from V and 4 from J, leaving 3 bases between them. The CDR3 runs 10 residues. The CDR3: CSVDFTEAFF. The CDR3 DNA is TGCAGCGTTGATTTCACTGAAGCTTTCTTT.

This clonotype was observed a handful of times. The rearrangement uses TRBV7-2 and TRBJ2-1; D remains unclear. CDR3 length: 15 amino acids. The V and J ends lost 5 bases and 6 bases respectively, with 17 bases between them. Germline values: CDR1 SGHTA, CDR2 FQGNSA. CDR3 nucleotide sequence: TGTGCCAGCAGCCCCTTCGGACCCATCGCCAATGAGCAGTTCTTC. Its protein is CASSPFGPIANEQFF.

The sample holds a few counts of this clonotype. The chain employs TRBV5-1 and TRBJ2-1; D call uncertain. The CDR3 runs to 14 residues. CDR1 SGHRS and CDR2 YFSETQ come from the germline V gene. V was trimmed by 0 bases and J by 10 bases, leaving 14 bases between them. The CDR3 region is CASSLGLTVREQFF. CDR3 sequence (DNA): TGCGCCAGCAGCTTGGGACTTACCGTCAGGGAGCAGTTCTTC.

This sequence joins TRBV7-9 and TRBJ2-3, with D possibly TRBD1 on 6 matching bases. Germline-derived CDR1 and CDR2 are SEHNR and FQNEAQ (reference sequence). V was clipped by 4 bases and J by 6 bases, with 11 bases between them. The CDR3 covers 13 residues. CDR3 residues: CASSYLGQDTQYF. Written as DNA, the CDR3 is TGTGCCAGCAGCTACCTCGGACAGGATACGCAGTATTTT.

The rearrangement joins TRBV18 to TRBJ2-3; a weak D match, TRBD1 (5 bases). The V end lost 2 bases, the J end lost 6 bases, and 9 bases lay between the germline ends. The CDR3 length is 13 residues. The germline gives CDR1 KGHSH, CDR2 LQKENI. The CDR3 coding sequence is TGTGCCAGCTCACCAGAGCAGGGCGATACGCAGTATTTT. It codes for CASSPEQGDTQYF.

The gene calls are TRBV29-1 and TRBJ2-7, with D maybe TRBD1 (5 bases). Looked up from germline, CDR1 is SQVTM and CDR2 is ANQGSEA. CDR3 length: 12 residues. The ends were cut back, 4 bases at V and 3 bases at J, with 10 bases in the middle. The CDR3 protein is CSVGAGFYEQYF. CDR3 nucleotides: TGCAGCGTTGGGGCAGGGTTCTACGAGCAGTACTTC.

The sample holds a few counts of this clonotype. This chain links TRBV7-9 with TRBJ2-1, with a tentative D call TRBD1 (6 bases). CDR1 and CDR2 from the germline V gene are SEHNR and FQNEAQ (reference sequence). The CDR3 runs 14 residues. The ends were cut back, 6 bases at V and 0 bases at J, with 9 bases in the middle. The CDR3 loop is CASRQGNSYNEQFF. For the CDR3, the DNA is TGTGCCAGCAGACAGGGAAACTCCTACAATGAGCAGTTCTTC.

In its sample, this clonotype was seen a few times. The chain has TRBV6-5 and TRBJ2-2; weak D call: TRBD1 (6 bases). Germline CDR1 is MNHEY and CDR2 is SVGAGI. Trimming pared 4 bases from V and 13 bases from J, leaving 19 bases between. The CDR3 is made up of 14 amino acids. The DNA for the CDR3 is TGTGCCAGCAGTTGGGGGCCTACCAGGGGTCGGCTGTTTTTT. As protein: CASSWGPTRGRLFF.